This TCR beta chain was observed in a study of shared clonotypes between healthy human individuals. Donors included only healthy HIV-negative adults lacking recent acute infections or vaccinations. Division of CD4+ cells produced a CD45RA+ naive subset and a CD45RA-negative memory subset. Germline trimming cut 0 bases from V and 6 bases from J; bases unmatched to any gene: 6. Per germline, CDR1 SGHNT and CDR2 YYREEE (reference sequence). CDR3 length: 15 amino acids. Genomic DNA of every subset was divided equally among multiple immunoSEQ plates. In replicate PCRs of sorted subsets, about 220 ng DNA, approximately 32,000 T cell genomes, was used. Profiling relied on immunoSEQ multiplex PCR, and the TCRdb table lists in-frame clones only, not all of them. The repertoire holds around 2.5 million clones, with approximately 93% as singletons.

The J gene is TRBJ2-1, the V gene TRBV5-4; TRBD2 matches at 7 bases. The sequence was collected from a young man in good health. Some clones in this sample may be carry-over from other donors' samples. What was sequenced was naive CD4+ T cells from PBMCs. Noted subset: CD45RA+ positively selected. The CDR3 sequence: CASSLVLSGTNEQFF. CDR3 coding DNA: TGTGCCAGCAGCTTGGTGTTGAGCGGGACCAATGAGCAGTTCTTC.